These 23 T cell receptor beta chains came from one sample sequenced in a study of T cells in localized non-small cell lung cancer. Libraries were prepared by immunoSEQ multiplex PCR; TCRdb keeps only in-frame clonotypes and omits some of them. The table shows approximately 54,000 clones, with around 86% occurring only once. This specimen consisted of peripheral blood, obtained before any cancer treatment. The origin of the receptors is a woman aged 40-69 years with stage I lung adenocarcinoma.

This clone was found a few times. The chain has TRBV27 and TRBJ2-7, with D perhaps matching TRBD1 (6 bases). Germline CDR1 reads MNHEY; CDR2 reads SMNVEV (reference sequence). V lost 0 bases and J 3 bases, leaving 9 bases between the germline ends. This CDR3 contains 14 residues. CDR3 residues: CASSLSWTDYEQYF. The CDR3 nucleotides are TGTGCCAGCAGTTTATCGTGGACAGACTACGAGCAGTACTTC.

The CDR3 here is CASSLGLGLDEQYF. The DNA of the CDR3 is TGCGCCAGCAGCTTAGGGCTGGGACTAGACGAGCAGTACTTC. The chain couples TRBV5-1 to TRBJ2-7, with TRBD2 identical over 8 bases. J gave up 5 bases and V 2 bases, and 6 bases lay outside the gene matches. There are 14 residues in the CDR3. Germline V gene sequence: CDR1 SGHRS, CDR2 YFSETQ. Filled out from reference TRBV5-1 and TRBJ2-7, the complete variable domain reads KAGVTQTPRYLIKTRGQQVTLSCSPISGHRSVSWYQQTPGQGLQFLFEYFSETQRNKGNFPGRFSGRQFSNSRSEMNVSTLELGDSALYLCASSLGLGLDEQYFGPGTRLTVT.

The CDR3 region has the DNA TGTGCCTGGAGTCAACAGGGCTACGAGCAGTACTTC. This translates into CAWSQQGYEQYF. The rearrangement links TRBV30 to TRBJ2-7; the D gene is possibly TRBD1 (6 bases). The CDR3 extends over 12 amino acids. The V end lost 2 bases, the J end lost 3 bases, and 8 bases lay between the germline ends. Germline V gene sequence: CDR1 GTSNPN, CDR2 SVGIG (reference sequence). The full variable domain, rest sourced from reference TRBV30 and TRBJ2-7, is SQTIHQWPATLVQPVGSPLSLECTVEGTSNPNLYWYRQAAGRGLQLLFYSVGIGQISSEVPQNLSASRPQDRQFILSSKKLLLSDSGFYLCAWSQQGYEQYFGPGTRLTVT.

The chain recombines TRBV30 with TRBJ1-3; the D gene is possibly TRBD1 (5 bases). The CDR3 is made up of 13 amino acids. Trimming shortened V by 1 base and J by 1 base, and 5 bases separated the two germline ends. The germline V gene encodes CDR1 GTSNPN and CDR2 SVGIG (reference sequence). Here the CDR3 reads CAWSGTSGNTIYF. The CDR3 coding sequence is TGTGCCTGGAGTGGGACATCTGGAAACACCATATATTTT.

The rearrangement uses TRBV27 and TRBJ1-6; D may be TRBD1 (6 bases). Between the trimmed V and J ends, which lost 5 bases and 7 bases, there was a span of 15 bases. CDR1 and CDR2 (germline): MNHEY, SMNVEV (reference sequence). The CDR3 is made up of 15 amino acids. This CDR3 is CASSRGTPPNSPLHF. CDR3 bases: TGTGCCAGCAGTAGAGGGACACCTCCAAATTCACCCCTCCACTTT.

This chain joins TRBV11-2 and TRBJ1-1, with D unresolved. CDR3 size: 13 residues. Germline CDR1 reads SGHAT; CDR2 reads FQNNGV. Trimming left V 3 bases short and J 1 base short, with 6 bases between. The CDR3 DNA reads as TGTGCCAGCAGCTTGAGAGGGAACACTGAAGCTTTCTTT. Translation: CASSLRGNTEAFF.

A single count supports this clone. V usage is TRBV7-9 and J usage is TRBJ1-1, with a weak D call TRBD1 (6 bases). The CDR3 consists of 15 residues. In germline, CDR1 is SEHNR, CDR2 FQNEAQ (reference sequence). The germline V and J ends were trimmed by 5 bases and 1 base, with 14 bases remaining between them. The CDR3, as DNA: TGTGCCAGCAGCCGTCGGGGGGCCGCGAACACTGAAGCTTTCTTT. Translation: CASSRRGAANTEAFF.

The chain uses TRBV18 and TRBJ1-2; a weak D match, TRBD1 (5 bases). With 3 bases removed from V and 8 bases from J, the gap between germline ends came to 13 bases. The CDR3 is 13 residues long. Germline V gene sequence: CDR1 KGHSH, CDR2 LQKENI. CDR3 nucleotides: TGTGCCAGCTCACCCAGGGAAGTCGACGGCTACACCTTC. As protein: CASSPREVDGYTF.

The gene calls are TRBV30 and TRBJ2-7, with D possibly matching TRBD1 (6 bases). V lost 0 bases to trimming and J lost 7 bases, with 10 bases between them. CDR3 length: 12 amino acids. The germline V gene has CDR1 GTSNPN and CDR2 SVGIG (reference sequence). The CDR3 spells CAWSVQGSEQYF. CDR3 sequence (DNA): TGTGCCTGGAGTGTTCAGGGGTCAGAGCAGTACTTC.

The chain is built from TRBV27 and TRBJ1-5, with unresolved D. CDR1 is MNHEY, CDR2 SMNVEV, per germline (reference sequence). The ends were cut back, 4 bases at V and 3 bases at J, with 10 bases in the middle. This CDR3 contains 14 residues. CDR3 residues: CASSSRVNNQPQHF. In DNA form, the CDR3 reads TGTGCCAGCAGTTCGCGCGTTAACAATCAGCCCCAGCATTTT.

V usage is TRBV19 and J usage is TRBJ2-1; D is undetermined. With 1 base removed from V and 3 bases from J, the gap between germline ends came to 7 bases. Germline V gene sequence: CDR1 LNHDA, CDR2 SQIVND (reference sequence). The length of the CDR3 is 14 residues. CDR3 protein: CASSIGPRYNEQFF. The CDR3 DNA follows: TGTGCCAGTAGTATAGGGCCACGCTACAATGAGCAGTTCTTC.

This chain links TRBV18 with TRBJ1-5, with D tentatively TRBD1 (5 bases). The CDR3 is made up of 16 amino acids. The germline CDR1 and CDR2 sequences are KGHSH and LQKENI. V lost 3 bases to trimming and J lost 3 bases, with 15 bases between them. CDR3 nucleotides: TGTGCCAGCTCACCGAGACAGATACTTTACAATCAGCCCCAGCATTTT. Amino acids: CASSPRQILYNQPQHF.

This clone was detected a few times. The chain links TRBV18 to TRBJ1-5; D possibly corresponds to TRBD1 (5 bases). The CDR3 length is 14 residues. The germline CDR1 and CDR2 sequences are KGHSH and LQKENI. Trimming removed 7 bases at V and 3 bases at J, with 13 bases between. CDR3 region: CASWTGGYNQPQHF. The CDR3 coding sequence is TGTGCCAGCTGGACCGGGGGGTACAATCAGCCCCAGCATTTT.

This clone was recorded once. This CDR3 is CASSLGFATGELFF. The CDR3 DNA follows: TGTGCCAGCAGCCTAGGGTTTGCGACCGGGGAGCTGTTTTTT. J is TRBJ2-2 and V is TRBV11-2; D ambiguous. Trimming removed 5 bases at V and 5 bases at J, with 12 bases between. CDR3 size: 14 residues. Per the germline V gene, CDR1 is SGHAT and CDR2 is FQNNGV. Supplemented by reference TRBV11-2 and TRBJ2-2, the full variable domain reads EAGVAQSPRYKIIEKRQSVAFWCNPISGHATLYWYQQILGQGPKLLIQFQNNGVVDDSQLPKDRFSAERLKGVDSTLKIQPAKLEDSAVYLCASSLGFATGELFFGEGSRLTVL.

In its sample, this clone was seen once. The CDR3 spells CASSLTGNTGELFF. Written as DNA, the CDR3 is TGCGCCAGCAGCTTGACAGGGAACACCGGGGAGCTGTTTTTT. The genes are TRBV5-1 and TRBJ2-2, with D possibly being TRBD1 (5 bases). This CDR3 contains 14 residues. CDR1 and CDR2 (germline): SGHRS, YFSETQ. Trimming took 1 base from V and 1 from J, leaving 5 bases between them.

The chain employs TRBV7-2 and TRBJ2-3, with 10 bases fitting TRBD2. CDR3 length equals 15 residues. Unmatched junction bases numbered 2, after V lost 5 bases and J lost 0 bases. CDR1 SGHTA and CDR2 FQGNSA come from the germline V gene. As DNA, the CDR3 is TGTGCCAGCAGCGTACTAGCGGGGAGCACAGATACGCAGTATTTT. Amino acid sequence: CASSVLAGSTDTQYF.

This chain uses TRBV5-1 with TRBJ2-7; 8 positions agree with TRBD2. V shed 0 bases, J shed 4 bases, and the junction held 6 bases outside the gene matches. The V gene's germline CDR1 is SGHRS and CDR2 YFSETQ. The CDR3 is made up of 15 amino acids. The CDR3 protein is CASSLEGSGGYEQYF. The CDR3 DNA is TGCGCCAGCAGCTTGGAGGGTTCGGGAGGGTACGAGCAGTACTTC.

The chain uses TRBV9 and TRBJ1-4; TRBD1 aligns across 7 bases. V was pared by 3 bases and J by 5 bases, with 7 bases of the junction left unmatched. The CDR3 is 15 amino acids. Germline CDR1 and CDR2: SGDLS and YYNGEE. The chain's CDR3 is CASSERTGVNEKLFF. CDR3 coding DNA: TGTGCCAGCAGCGAAAGGACAGGAGTGAATGAAAAACTGTTTTTT.

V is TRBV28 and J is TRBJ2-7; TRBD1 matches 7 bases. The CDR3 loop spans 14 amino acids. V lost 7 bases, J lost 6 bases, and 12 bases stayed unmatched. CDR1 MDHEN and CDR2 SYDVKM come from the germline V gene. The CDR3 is CASNRDRPLREQYF. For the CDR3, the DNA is TGTGCCAGCAACCGGGACAGACCTCTCCGCGAGCAGTACTTC. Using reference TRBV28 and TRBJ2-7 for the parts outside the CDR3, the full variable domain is DVKVTQSSRYLVKRTGEKVFLECVQDMDHENMFWYRQDPGLGLRLIYFSYDVKMKEKGDIPEGYSVSREKKERFSLILESASTNQTSMYLCASNRDRPLREQYFGPGTRLTVT.

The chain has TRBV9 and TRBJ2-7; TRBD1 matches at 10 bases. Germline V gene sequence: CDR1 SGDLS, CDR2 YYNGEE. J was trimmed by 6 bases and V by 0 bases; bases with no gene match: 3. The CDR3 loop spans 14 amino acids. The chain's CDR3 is CASSVGDRGSEQYF. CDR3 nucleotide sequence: TGTGCCAGCAGCGTAGGGGACAGGGGATCCGAGCAGTACTTC.

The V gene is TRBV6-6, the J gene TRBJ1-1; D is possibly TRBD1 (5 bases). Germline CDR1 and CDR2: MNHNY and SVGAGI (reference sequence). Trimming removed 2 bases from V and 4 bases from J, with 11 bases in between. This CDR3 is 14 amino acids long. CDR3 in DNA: TGTGCCAGCAGTTACCCAGGGTCCGTCACTGAAGCTTTCTTT. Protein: CASSYPGSVTEAFF.

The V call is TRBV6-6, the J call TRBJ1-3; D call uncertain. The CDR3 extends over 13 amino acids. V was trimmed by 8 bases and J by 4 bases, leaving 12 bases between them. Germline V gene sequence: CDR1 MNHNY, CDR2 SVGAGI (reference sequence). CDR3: CASVRDMGNTIYF. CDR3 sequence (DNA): TGTGCCAGCGTAAGGGATATGGGAAACACCATATATTTT.

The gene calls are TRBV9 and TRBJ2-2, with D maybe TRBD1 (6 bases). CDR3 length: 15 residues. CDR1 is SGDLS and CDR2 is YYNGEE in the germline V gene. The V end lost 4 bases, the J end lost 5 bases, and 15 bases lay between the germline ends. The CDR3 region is CASSPEARGTGELFF. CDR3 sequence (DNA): TGTGCCAGCAGCCCAGAGGCGAGGGGGACCGGGGAGCTGTTTTTT.